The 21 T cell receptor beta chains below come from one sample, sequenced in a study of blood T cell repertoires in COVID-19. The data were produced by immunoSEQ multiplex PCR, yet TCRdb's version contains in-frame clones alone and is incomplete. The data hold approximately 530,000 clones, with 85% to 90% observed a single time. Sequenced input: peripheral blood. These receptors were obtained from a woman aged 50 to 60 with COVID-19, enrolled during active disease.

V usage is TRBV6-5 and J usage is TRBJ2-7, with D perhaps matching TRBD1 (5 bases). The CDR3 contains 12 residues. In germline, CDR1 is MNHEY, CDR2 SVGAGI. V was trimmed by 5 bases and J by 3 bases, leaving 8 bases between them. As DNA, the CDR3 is TGTGCCAGCAGTCAAACAGGCTACGAGCAGTACTTC. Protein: CASSQTGYEQYF.

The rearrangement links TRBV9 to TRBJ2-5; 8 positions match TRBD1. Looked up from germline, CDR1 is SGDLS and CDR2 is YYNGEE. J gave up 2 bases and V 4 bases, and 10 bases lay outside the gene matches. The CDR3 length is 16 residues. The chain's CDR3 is CASSPGTGLTQETQYF. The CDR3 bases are TGTGCCAGCAGCCCTGGGACAGGATTGACGCAAGAGACCCAGTACTTC.

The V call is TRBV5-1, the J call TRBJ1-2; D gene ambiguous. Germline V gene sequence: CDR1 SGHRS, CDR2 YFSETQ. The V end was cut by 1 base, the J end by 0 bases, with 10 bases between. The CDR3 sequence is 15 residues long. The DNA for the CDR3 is TGCGCCAGCAGCTTGACAGCCACCCCTAACTATGGCTACACCTTC. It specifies CASSLTATPNYGYTF. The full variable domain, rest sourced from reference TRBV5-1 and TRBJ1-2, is KAGVTQTPRYLIKTRGQQVTLSCSPISGHRSVSWYQQTPGQGLQFLFEYFSETQRNKGNFPGRFSGRQFSNSRSEMNVSTLELGDSALYLCASSLTATPNYGYTFGSGTRLTVV.

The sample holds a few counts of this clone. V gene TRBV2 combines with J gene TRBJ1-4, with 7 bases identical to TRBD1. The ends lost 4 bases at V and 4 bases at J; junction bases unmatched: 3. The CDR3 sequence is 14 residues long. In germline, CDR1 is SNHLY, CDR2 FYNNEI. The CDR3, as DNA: TGTGCCAGCAGTGGGGGACAGATTAATGAAAAACTGTTTTTT. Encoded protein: CASSGGQINEKLFF.

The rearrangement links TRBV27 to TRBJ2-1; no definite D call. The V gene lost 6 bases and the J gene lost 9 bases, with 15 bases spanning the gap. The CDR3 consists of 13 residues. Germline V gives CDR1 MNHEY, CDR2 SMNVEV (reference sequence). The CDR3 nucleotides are TGTGCCAGCAGCTACATGCGCGGTAGTGAGCAGTTCTTC. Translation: CASSYMRGSEQFF.

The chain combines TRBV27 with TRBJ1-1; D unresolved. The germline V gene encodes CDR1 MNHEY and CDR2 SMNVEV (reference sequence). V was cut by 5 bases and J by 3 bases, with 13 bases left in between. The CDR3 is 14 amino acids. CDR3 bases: TGTGCCAGCAGTCCACGGGATCCTCACACTGAAGCTTTCTTT. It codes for CASSPRDPHTEAFF.

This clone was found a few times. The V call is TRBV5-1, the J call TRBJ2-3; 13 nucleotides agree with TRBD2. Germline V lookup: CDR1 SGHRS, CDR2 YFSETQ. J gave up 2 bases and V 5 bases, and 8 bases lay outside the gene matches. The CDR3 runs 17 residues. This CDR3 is CASRKTGTSGVTDTQYF. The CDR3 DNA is TGCGCCAGCAGGAAAACTGGGACTAGCGGGGTCACAGATACGCAGTATTTT.

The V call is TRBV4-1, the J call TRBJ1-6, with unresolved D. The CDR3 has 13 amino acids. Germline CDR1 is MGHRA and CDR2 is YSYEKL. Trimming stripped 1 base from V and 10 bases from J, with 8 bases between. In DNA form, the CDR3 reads TGCGCCAGCAGCCAAGGGGAGGGATCACCCCTCCACTTT. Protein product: CASSQGEGSPLHF.

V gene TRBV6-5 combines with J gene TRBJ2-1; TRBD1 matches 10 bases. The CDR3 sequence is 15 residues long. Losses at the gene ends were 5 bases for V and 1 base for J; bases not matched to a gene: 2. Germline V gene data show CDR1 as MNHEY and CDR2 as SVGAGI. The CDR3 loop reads CASSRGQGSYNEQFF. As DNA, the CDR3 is TGTGCCAGCAGTAGGGGACAGGGGTCCTACAATGAGCAGTTCTTC.

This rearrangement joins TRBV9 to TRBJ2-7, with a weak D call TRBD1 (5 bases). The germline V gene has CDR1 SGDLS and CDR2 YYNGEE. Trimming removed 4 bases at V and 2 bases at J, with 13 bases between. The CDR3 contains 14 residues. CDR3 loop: CASSMTVRPYEQYF. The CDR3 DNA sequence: TGTGCCAGCAGCATGACAGTCCGCCCCTACGAGCAGTACTTC.

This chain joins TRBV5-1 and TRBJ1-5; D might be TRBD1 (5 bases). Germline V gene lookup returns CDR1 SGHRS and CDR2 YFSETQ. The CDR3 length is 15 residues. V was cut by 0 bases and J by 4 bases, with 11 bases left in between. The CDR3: CASSLAPGINQPQHF. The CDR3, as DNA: TGCGCCAGCAGCTTGGCCCCAGGGATAAATCAGCCCCAGCATTTT.

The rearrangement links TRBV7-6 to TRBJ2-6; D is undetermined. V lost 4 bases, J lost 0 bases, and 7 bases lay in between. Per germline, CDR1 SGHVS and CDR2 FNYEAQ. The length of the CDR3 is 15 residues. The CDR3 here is CASSSQFSGANVLTF. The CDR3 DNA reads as TGTGCCAGCAGCTCCCAATTCTCTGGGGCCAACGTCCTGACTTTC.

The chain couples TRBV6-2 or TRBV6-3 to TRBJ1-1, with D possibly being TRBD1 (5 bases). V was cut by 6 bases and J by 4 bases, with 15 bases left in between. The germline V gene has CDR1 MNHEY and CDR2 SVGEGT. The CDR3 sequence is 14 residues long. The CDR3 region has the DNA TGTGCCAGCAGCTTAACGCAGGGATCCACTGAAGCTTTCTTT. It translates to CASSLTQGSTEAFF.

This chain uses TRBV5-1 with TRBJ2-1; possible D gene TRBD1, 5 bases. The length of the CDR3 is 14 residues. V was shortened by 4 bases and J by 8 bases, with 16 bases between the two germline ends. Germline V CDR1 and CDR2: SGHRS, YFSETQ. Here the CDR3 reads CASSASGLIDEQFF. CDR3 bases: TGCGCCAGCAGCGCGTCAGGGCTAATCGATGAGCAGTTCTTC.

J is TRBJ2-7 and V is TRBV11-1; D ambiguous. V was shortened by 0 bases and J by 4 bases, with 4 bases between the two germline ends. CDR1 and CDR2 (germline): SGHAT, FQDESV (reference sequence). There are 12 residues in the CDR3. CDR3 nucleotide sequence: TGTGCCAGCAGCTTAGCCGGGTACGAGCAGTACTTC. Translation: CASSLAGYEQYF.

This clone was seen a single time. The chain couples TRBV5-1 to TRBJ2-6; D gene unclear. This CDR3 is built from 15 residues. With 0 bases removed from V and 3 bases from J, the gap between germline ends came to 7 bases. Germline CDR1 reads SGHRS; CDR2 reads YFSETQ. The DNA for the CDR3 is TGCGCCAGCAGCTTGGCCAATTTTGGGGCCAACGTCCTGACTTTC. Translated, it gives CASSLANFGANVLTF.

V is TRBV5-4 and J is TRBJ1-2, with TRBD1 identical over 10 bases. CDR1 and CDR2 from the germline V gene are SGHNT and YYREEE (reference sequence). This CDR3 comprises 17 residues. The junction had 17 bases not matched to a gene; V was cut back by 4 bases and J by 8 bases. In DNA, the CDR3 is TGTGCCAGCAGCCCTGAAGGGACAGGGGCAATCTTAGGGGGCTACACCTTC. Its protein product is CASSPEGTGAILGGYTF.

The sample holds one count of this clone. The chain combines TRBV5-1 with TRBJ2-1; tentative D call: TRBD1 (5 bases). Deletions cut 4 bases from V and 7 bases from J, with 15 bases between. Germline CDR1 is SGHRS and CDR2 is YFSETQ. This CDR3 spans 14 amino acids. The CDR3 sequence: CASSGPGILNEQFF. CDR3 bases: TGCGCCAGCAGCGGACCAGGGATCCTGAATGAGCAGTTCTTC.

CDR3 sequence reads: CASSYAGTLNTEAFF. The CDR3 coding sequence is TGTGCCAGCAGTTACGCCGGGACATTGAACACTGAAGCTTTCTTT. V and J are TRBV6-5 and TRBJ1-1; D is possibly TRBD1 (6 bases). Germline values: CDR1 MNHEY, CDR2 SVGAGI. The CDR3 totals 15 residues. V lost 2 bases to trimming and J lost 0 bases, with 10 bases between them.

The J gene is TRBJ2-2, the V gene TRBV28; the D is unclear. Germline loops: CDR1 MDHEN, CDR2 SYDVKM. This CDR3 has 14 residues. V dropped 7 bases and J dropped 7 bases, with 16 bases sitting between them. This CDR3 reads CASTSTLSGGELFF. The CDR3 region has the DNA TGTGCCAGCACCTCGACCTTGTCGGGCGGGGAGCTGTTTTTT.

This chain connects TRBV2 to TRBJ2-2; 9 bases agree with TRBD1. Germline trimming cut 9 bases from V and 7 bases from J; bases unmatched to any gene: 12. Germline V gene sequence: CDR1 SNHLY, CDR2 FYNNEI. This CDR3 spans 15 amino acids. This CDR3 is CASAPRTGVGGELFF. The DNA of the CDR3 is TGTGCCAGTGCTCCCAGGACAGGGGTCGGCGGGGAGCTGTTTTTT.